The rows below give T cell receptor beta chains drawn from one sample of a study of blood T cell repertoires in COVID-19. The assay was immunoSEQ multiplex PCR, and TCRdb's table has in-frame clones only and misses some. Among roughly 290,000 clones listed, 80% to 90% were seen once. The sequencing sample was made of peripheral blood. The receptors stem from a woman in her fifties or sixties who had recovered from COVID-19. CDR3s include the opening cysteine and the closing phenylalanine or tryptophan. Fields, in order: D gene, clone size, V gene, J gene, CDR3 protein, CDR3 DNA. D genes are given only for firm matches. Clone size is given for some rows only: seen once, a few or many times, or a class if the clone is expanded.

>-|-|TRBV7-6|TRBJ2-1
CASSLDLNEQFF
TGTGCCAGCAGCTTAGATCTTAATGAGCAGTTCTTC
>TRBD1|-|TRBV9|TRBJ2-5
CASSVSQGIETQYF
TGTGCCAGCAGCGTGTCACAGGGGATAGAGACCCAGTACTTC
>-|once|TRBV11-2|TRBJ2-3
CASSFSQADTQYF
TGTGCCAGCAGCTTCTCCCAGGCAGATACGCAGTATTTT
>-|-|TRBV4-3|TRBJ2-2
CASSQDPYPVPNTGELFF
TGCGCCAGCAGCCAAGATCCATACCCGGTCCCGAACACCGGGGAGCTGTTTTTT
>-|few|TRBV7-9|TRBJ2-7
CASGNGEAYEQYF
TGTGCCAGCGGCAACGGGGAAGCCTACGAGCAGTACTTC
>TRBD1|-|TRBV27|TRBJ1-2
CASSYIEGAAYGYTF
TGTGCCAGCAGTTATATCGAGGGGGCAGCCTATGGCTACACCTTC
>-|-|TRBV2|TRBJ2-5
CAALIGETQYF
TGTGCCGCCCTTATCGGAGAGACCCAGTACTTC
>-|-|TRBV20-1|TRBJ1-1
CSASFSPTYEAFF
TGCAGTGCTAGTTTCTCACCAACCTACGAAGCTTTCTTT
>-|-|TRBV11-2|TRBJ2-5
CASSLRGTAQETQYF
TGTGCCAGCAGCTTACGGGGGACAGCCCAAGAGACCCAGTACTTC
>-|-|TRBV5-1|TRBJ1-3
CASSLAYGPGNTIYF
TGCGCCAGCAGCTTGGCCTATGGGCCGGGAAACACCATATATTTT
>-|-|TRBV3-1/TRBV3-2|TRBJ1-1
CASSQGAEAFF
TGTGCCAGCAGCCAAGGAGCTGAAGCTTTCTTT
>TRBD1|-|TRBV19|TRBJ1-5
CASTPGTGGRQPQHF
TGTGCCAGTACTCCAGGGACAGGGGGTAGGCAGCCCCAGCATTTT
>-|-|TRBV5-5|TRBJ1-5
CASSFALGAGQPQHF
TGTGCCAGCAGCTTCGCGTTGGGGGCAGGACAGCCCCAGCATTTT
>-|-|TRBV6-6|TRBJ2-7
CASTGEGYEQYF
TGTGCCAGCACAGGGGAGGGCTACGAGCAGTACTTC
>TRBD2|-|TRBV7-2|TRBJ2-5
CASSLARGLAGAETQYF
TGTGCCAGCAGCTTAGCTCGGGGACTAGCGGGTGCGGAGACCCAGTACTTC
>TRBD1|once|TRBV19|TRBJ1-1
CASSPGQGIGNTEAFF
TGTGCCAGTAGTCCGGGACAGGGTATTGGGAACACTGAAGCTTTCTTT
>-|-|TRBV27|TRBJ1-2
CASSLTNSRTIGYTF
TGTGCCAGCAGTTTAACAAACAGTCGGACAATTGGCTACACCTTC
>TRBD2|-|TRBV4-3|TRBJ2-1
CASSLKPAGTSGINEQFF
TGCGCCAGCAGCCTAAAGCCCGCCGGGACTAGCGGGATAAATGAGCAGTTCTTC
>-|once|TRBV2|TRBJ1-2
CASRAYQVRPGYTF
TGTGCCAGCAGAGCCTATCAAGTCCGCCCTGGCTACACCTTC
>-|-|TRBV28|TRBJ1-5
CASSKLQLSNQPQHF
TGTGCCAGCAGCAAGCTACAGTTATCCAATCAGCCCCAGCATTTT
>TRBD1|-|TRBV10-3|TRBJ2-2
CAIRQGEAGELFF
TGTGCCATCCGACAGGGGGAGGCCGGGGAGCTGTTTTTT
>-|-|TRBV19|TRBJ2-7
CASSMTAREQYF
TGTGCCAGTAGTATGACAGCGCGAGAGCAGTACTTC
>-|-|TRBV4-1|TRBJ1-4
CASSQGALGEKLFF
TGCGCCAGCAGCCAAGGGGCCCTTGGGGAAAAACTGTTTTTT
>TRBD2|-|TRBV7-3|TRBJ2-7
CASGRSGRFLGYEQYF
TGTGCCAGCGGTAGGAGCGGGAGGTTCCTGGGCTACGAGCAGTACTTC
>-|-|TRBV28|TRBJ2-7
CASSSRGASAYEQYF
TGTGCCAGCAGTTCCCGTGGGGCCTCGGCCTACGAGCAGTACTTC
>-|-|TRBV5-1|TRBJ1-1
CASSQKPGGNTEAFF
TGCGCCAGCAGCCAAAAGCCAGGTGGGAACACTGAAGCTTTCTTT
>TRBD2|-|TRBV27|TRBJ2-6
CASSSWGLAGSGANVLTF
TGTGCCAGCAGTTCGTGGGGACTAGCGGGGTCTGGGGCCAACGTCCTGACTTTC
>TRBD1|-|TRBV5-1|TRBJ2-1
CASSAEGASNYNEQFF
TGCGCCAGCAGCGCAGAGGGGGCCTCCAACTACAATGAGCAGTTCTTC
>-|-|TRBV9|TRBJ1-6
CASTSTGKYNSPLHF
TGTGCCAGCACGAGTACGGGGAAATATAATTCACCCCTCCACTTT
>-|-|TRBV5-4|TRBJ1-1
CASSLVGVKTEAFF
TGTGCCAGCAGCTTGGTGGGAGTAAAGACTGAAGCTTTCTTT
>TRBD1|-|TRBV28|TRBJ2-7
CASFPRGDRGHEQYF
TGTGCCAGCTTCCCGAGGGGGGACAGGGGCCACGAGCAGTACTTC
>-|-|TRBV5-8|TRBJ2-7
CASSDGINLRYEQYF
TGTGCCAGCAGCGACGGGATCAACTTGCGCTACGAGCAGTACTTC
>-|-|TRBV28|TRBJ2-7
CASGSSGQRDYEQYF
TGTGCCAGCGGCTCAAGTGGACAGCGGGACTACGAGCAGTACTTC
>-|-|TRBV5-1|TRBJ1-6
CASSLAGRGNSPLHF
TGCGCCAGCAGCTTGGCCGGCAGGGGAAATTCACCCCTCCACTTT
>-|few|TRBV18|TRBJ2-5
CASSSDQGETQYF
TGTGCCAGCTCAAGCGACCAAGGAGAGACCCAGTACTTC
>-|-|TRBV4-3|TRBJ1-5
CASSHNRDQPQHF
TGCGCCAGCAGCCACAACAGGGATCAGCCCCAGCATTTT
>-|-|TRBV11-1|TRBJ2-7
CASSPGYSYEQYF
TGTGCCAGCAGCCCGGGTTACTCCTACGAGCAGTACTTC
>-|-|TRBV7-9|TRBJ2-7
CASSPTAYEQYF
TGTGCCAGCAGCCCGACAGCCTACGAGCAGTACTTC
>TRBD1|-|TRBV18|TRBJ2-1
CASSRGTGSYNEQFF
TGTGCCAGCTCGCGCGGGACAGGCTCCTACAATGAGCAGTTCTTC
>TRBD1|few|TRBV5-1|TRBJ1-5
CASSLTGDNQPQHF
TGCGCCAGCAGCTTGACAGGGGATAATCAGCCCCAGCATTTT
>-|-|TRBV9|TRBJ2-3
CASSVGGSTDTQYF
TGTGCCAGCAGCGTCGGCGGGAGCACAGATACGCAGTATTTT
>TRBD1|-|TRBV28|TRBJ1-5
CASSTLFRDRDNQPQHF
TGTGCCAGCAGCACTCTCTTCCGGGACAGGGACAATCAGCCCCAGCATTTT
>-|-|TRBV19|TRBJ2-6
CASSIGASDLAGANVLTF
TGTGCCAGTAGTATAGGCGCTAGCGACCTCGCTGGGGCCAACGTCCTGACTTTC